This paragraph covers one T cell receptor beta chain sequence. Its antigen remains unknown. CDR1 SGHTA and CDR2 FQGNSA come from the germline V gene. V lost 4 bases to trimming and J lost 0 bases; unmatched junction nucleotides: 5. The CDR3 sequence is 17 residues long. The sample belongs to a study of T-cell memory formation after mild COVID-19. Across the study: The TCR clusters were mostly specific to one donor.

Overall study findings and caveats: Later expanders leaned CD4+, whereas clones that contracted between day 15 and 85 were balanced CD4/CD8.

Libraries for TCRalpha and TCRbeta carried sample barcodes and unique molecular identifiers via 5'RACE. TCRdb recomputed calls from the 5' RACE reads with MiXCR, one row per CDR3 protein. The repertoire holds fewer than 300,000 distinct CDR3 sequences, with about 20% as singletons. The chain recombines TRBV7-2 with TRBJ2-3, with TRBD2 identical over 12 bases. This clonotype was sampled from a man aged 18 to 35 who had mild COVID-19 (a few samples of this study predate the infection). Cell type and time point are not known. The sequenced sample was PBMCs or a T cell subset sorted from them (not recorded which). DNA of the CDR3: TGTGCCAGCAGCTCCTGGACTAGCGGGGCGAGCACAGATACGCAGTATTTT. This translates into CASSSWTSGASTDTQYF.